This T cell receptor (beta chain) was sequenced for a study of control samples from healthy donors and cancer patients. This CDR3 has 15 amino acids. Germline CDR1 is SGHDT and CDR2 is YYEEEE. The V gene lost 1 base and the J gene lost 0 bases, with 10 bases spanning the gap. Assay: immunoSEQ multiplex PCR; the TCRdb copy retains only in-frame clones and omits some. The data show about 130,000 clones, 92% seen once. The sample comprised blood. The receptor was isolated from a woman aged 45 to 65 in good health. The V call is TRBV5-6, the J call TRBJ1-2, with a possible D match to TRBD1 (5 bases). As DNA, the CDR3 is TGTGCCAGCAGCTTGTCGGGGACTACTAACTATGGCTACACCTTC. It is translated as CASSLSGTTNYGYTF.